The present T cell receptor beta chain was sequenced within a study of post-analysis software for immune sequencing data. Looking at the study overall: Relapsing-remitting, secondary progressive and progressive-relapsing forms made up the multiple sclerosis disease courses. Study conclusions and caveats: Controls had lower frequencies than patients of 4 or 5 TRBV segments, which included TRBV5-6, TRBV5-1 and TRBV20-1.

Carried by the TCR beta cDNA libraries were unique molecular identifiers. From around 0.96 to 9.9 million T cells, roughly 0.5 million cDNA molecules were obtained. From the PCR reads, TCRdb called clonotypes with MiXCR, one entry per CDR3 protein. Counted here are around 700,000 distinct CDR3 sequences, 59% occurring once; the ten biggest clones make up around 10%. Trimming took 5 bases from V and 10 from J, leaving 18 bases between them. There are 14 residues in the CDR3. Germline V gives CDR1 MNHNS, CDR2 SASEGT. To note about this clonotype: Antigen unknown.

Sequencing input: blood. The clonotype was recovered from a girl aged 2 to 10 with multiple sclerosis. The J gene is TRBJ2-1, the V gene TRBV6-1; D tentatively reads TRBD1 or TRBD2 (5 bases each). CDR3 sequence: CASSFPGTSREQFF. The CDR3 DNA is TGTGCCAGCAGTTTCCCCGGGACGTCGCGGGAGCAGTTCTTC.